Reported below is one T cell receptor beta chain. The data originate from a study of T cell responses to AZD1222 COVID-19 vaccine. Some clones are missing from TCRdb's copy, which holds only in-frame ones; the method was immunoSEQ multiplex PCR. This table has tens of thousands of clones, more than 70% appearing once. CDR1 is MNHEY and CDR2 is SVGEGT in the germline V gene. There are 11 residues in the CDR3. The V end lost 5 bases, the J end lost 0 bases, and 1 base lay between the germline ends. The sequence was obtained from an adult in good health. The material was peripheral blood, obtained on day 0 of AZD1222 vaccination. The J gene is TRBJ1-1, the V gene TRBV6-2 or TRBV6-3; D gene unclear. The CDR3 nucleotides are TGTGCCAGCAGTATGAACACTGAAGCTTTCTTT. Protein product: CASSMNTEAFF.